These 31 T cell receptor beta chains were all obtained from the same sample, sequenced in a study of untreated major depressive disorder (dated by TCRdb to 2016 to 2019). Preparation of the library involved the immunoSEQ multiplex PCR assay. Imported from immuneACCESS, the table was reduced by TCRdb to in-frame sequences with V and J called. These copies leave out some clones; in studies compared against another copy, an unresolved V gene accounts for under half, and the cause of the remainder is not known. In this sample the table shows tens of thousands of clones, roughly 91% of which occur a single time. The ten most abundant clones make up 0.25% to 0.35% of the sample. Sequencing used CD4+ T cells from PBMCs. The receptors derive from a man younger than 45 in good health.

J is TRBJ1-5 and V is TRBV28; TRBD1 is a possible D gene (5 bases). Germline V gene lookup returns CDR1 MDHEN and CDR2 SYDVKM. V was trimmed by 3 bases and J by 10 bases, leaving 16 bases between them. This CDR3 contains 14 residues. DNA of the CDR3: TGTGCCAGCAGTTTCTCAGGGTCAAGGAAACCCCAGCATTTT. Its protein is CASSFSGSRKPQHF. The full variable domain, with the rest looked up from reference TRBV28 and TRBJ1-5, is DVKVTQSSRYLVKRTGEKVFLECVQDMDHENMFWYRQDPGLGLRLIYFSYDVKMKEKGDIPEGYSVSREKKERFSLILESASTNQTSMYLCASSFSGSRKPQHFGDGTRLSIL.

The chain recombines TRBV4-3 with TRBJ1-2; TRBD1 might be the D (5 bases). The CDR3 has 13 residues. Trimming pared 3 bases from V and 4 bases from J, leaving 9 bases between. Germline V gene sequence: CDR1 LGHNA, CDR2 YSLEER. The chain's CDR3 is CASSHEDTYGYTF. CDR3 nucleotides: TGCGCCAGCAGCCACGAGGACACCTATGGCTACACCTTC.

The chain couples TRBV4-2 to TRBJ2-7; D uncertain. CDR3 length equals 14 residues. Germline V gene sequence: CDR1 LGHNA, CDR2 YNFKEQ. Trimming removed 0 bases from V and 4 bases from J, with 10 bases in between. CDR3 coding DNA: TGTGCCAGCAGCCAAGAGTTAGCCAAATACGAGCAGTACTTC. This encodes CASSQELAKYEQYF.

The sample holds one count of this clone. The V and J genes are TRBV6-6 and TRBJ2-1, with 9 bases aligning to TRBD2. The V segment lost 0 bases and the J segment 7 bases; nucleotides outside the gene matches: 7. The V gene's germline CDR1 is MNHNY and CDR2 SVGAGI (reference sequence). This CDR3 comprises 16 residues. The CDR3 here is CASSYSSGSERNEQFF. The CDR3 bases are TGTGCCAGCAGTTACTCTAGCGGGAGTGAAAGAAATGAGCAGTTCTTC.

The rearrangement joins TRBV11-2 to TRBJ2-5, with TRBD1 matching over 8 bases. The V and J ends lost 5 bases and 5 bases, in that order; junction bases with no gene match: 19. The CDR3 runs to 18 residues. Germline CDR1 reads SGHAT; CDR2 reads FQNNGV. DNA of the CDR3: TGTGCCAGCAGCCTCAGGACAGGGCGTTTGGGGTTGGGGGAGACCCAGTACTTC. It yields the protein CASSLRTGRLGLGETQYF.

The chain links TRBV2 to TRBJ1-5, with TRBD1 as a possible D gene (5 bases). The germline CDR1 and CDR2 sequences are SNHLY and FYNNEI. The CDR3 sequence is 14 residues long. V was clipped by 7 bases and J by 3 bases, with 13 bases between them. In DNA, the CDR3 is TGTGCCAGCACGATTCCAGGGAACAATCAGCCCCAGCATTTT. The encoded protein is CASTIPGNNQPQHF.

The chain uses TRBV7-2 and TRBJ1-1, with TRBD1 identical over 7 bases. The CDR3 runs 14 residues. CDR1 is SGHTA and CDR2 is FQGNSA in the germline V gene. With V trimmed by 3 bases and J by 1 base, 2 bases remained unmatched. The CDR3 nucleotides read TGTGCCAGCAGCTTGTCAGGGGGGAACACTGAAGCTTTCTTT. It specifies CASSLSGGNTEAFF.

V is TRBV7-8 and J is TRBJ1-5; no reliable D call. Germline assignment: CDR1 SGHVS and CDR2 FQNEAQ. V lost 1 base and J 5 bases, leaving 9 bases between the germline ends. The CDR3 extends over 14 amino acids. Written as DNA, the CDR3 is TGTGCCAGCAGCTTAGGACAAAAAGATCAGCCCCAGCATTTT. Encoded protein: CASSLGQKDQPQHF.

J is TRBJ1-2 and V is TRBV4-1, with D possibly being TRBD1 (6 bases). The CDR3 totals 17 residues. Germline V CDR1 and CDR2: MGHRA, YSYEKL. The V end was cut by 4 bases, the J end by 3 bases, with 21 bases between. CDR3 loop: CASSPLTGALSDYGYTF. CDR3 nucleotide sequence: TGCGCCAGCAGCCCGTTAACGGGGGCACTGAGTGACTATGGCTACACCTTC.

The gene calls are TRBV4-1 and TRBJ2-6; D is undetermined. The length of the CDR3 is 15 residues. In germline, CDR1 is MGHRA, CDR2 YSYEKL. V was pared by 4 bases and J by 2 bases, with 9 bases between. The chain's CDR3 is CASSLTKPGANVLTF. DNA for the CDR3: TGCGCCAGCAGCCTTACAAAACCTGGGGCCAACGTCCTGACTTTC.

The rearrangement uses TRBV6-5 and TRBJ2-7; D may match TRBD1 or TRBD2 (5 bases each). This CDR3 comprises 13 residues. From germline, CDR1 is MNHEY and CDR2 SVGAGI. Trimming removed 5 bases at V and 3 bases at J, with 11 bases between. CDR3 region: CASSHGTLYEQYF. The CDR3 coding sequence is TGTGCCAGCAGTCATGGGACCCTCTACGAGCAGTACTTC.

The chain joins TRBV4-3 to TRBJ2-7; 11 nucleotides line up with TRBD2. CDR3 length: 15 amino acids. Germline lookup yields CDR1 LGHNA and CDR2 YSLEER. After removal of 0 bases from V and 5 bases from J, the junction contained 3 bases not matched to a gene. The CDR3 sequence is CASSQELAGADEQYF. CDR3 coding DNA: TGCGCCAGCAGCCAAGAACTAGCGGGAGCCGACGAGCAGTACTTC.

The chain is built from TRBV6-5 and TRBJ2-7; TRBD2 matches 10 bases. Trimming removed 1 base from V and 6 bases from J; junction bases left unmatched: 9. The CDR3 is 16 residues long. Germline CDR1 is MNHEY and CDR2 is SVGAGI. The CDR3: CASSYLSPGLASEQYF. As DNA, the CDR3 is TGTGCCAGCAGTTACTTGTCCCCGGGACTAGCGTCCGAGCAGTACTTC.

This chain's CDR3 is CASSLGTAQETQYF. Here the CDR3 DNA reads TGTGCCAGCAGCTTAGGCACTGCACAAGAGACCCAGTACTTC. The chain employs TRBV7-9 and TRBJ2-5; D gene unclear. CDR3 length equals 14 residues. Germline CDR1 reads SEHNR; CDR2 reads FQNEAQ (reference sequence). Trimming removed 1 base at V and 2 bases at J, with 8 bases between. Looking up the rest from reference TRBV7-9 and TRBJ2-5 gives the full variable domain: DTGVSQNPRHKITKRGQNVTFRCDPISEHNRLYWYRQTLGQGPEFLTYFQNEAQLEKSRLLSDRFSAERPKGSFSTLEIQRTEQGDSAMYLCASSLGTAQETQYFGPGTRLLVL.

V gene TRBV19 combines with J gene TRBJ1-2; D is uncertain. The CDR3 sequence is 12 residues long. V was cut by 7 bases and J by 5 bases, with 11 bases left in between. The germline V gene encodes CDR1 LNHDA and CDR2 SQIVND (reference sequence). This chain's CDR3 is CASITDPYGYTF. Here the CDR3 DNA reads TGTGCCAGTATTACAGACCCATATGGCTACACCTTC.

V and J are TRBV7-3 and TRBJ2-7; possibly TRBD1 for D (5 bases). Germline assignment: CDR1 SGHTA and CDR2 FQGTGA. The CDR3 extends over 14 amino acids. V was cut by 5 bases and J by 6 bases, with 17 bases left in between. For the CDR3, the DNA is TGTGCCAGCAGCCCCAATGGGGCACCGGGCGAGCAGTACTTC. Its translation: CASSPNGAPGEQYF.

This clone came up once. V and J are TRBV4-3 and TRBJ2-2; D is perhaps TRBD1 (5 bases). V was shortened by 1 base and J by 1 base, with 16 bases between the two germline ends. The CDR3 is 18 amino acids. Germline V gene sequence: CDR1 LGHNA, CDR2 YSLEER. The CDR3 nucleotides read TGCGCCAGCAGCCAAGGGATTAGGGGTACTGTGAACACCGGGGAGCTGTTTTTT. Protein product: CASSQGIRGTVNTGELFF.

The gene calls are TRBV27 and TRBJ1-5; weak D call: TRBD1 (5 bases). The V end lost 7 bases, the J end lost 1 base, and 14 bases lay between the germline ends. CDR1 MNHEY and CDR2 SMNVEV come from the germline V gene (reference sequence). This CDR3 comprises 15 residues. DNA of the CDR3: TGTGCCAGCACCCCTCTGGGGGTGAGCAATCAGCCCCAGCATTTT. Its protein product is CASTPLGVSNQPQHF.

CDR3 in DNA: TGTGCCAGCAGCCCTTTCTCCGGGACTAGCGGCAATACGCAGTATTTT. It codes for CASSPFSGTSGNTQYF. The chain has TRBV7-3 and TRBJ2-3, with 11 bases aligning to TRBD2. Germline V gene data show CDR1 as SGHTA and CDR2 as FQGTGA. The trim removed 5 bases at V and 7 bases at J, leaving 11 bases unmatched. There are 16 residues in the CDR3. The full variable domain, in which reference TRBV7-3 and TRBJ2-3 provide the parts outside the CDR3, is GAGVSQTPSNKVTEKGKYVELRCDPISGHTALYWYRQSLGQGPEFLIYFQGTGAADDSGLPNDRFFAVRPEGSVSTLKIQRTERGDSAVYLCASSPFSGTSGNTQYFGPGTRLTVL.

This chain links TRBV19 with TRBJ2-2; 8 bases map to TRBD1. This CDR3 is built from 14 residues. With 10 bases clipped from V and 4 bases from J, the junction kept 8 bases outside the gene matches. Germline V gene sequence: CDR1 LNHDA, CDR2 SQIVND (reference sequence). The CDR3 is CATQEQGATGELFF. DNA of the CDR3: TGTGCCACCCAGGAGCAGGGGGCCACCGGGGAGCTGTTTTTT.

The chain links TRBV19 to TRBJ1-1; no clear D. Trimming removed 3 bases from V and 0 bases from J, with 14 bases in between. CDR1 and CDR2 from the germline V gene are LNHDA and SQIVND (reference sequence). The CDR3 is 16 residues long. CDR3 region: CASSMPLPALNTEAFF. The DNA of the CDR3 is TGTGCCAGTAGTATGCCCCTTCCAGCCTTGAACACTGAAGCTTTCTTT.

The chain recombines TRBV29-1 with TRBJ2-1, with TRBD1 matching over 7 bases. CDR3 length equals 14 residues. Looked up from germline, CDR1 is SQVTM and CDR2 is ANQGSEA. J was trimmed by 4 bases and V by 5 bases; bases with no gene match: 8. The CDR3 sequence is CSVRRDRYYNEQFF. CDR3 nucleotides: TGCAGCGTTCGCCGGGACAGATATTACAATGAGCAGTTCTTC.

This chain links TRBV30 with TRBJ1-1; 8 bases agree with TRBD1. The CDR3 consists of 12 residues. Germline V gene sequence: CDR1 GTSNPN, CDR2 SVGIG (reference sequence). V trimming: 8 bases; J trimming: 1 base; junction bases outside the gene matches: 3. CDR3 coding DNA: TGTGCCCGGGACAGGCCGAACACTGAAGCTTTCTTT. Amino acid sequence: CARDRPNTEAFF.

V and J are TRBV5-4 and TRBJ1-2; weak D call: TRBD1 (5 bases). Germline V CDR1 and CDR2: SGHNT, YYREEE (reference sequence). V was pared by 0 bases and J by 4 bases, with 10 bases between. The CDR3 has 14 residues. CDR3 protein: CASSLAGGIYGYTF. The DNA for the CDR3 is TGTGCCAGCAGCTTGGCCGGGGGTATCTATGGCTACACCTTC. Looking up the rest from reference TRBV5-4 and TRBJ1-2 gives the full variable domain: ETGVTQSPTHLIKTRGQQVTLRCSSQSGHNTVSWYQQALGQGPQFIFQYYREEENGRGNFPPRFSGLQFPNYSSELNVNALELDDSALYLCASSLAGGIYGYTFGSGTRLTVV.

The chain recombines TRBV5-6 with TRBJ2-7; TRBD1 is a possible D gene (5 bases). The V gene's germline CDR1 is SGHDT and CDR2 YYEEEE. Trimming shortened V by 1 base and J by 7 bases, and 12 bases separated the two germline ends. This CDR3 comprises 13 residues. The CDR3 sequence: CASSLSRAGEQYF. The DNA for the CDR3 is TGTGCCAGCAGCTTGTCCAGGGCAGGTGAGCAGTACTTC.

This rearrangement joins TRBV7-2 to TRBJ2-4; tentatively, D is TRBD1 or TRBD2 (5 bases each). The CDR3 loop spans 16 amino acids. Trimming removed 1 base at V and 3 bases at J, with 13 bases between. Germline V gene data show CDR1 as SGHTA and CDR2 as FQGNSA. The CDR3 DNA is TGTGCCAGCAGCTTAGTTCCCGGGACGGTCAAAAACATTCAGTACTTC. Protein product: CASSLVPGTVKNIQYF.

In DNA, the CDR3 is TGCGCCAGCAGCTTTGCGGAGACCCAGTACTTC. Translated, it gives CASSFAETQYF. The rearrangement joins TRBV5-1 to TRBJ2-5; D not resolved. V was pared by 2 bases and J by 5 bases, with 4 bases between. Looked up from germline, CDR1 is SGHRS and CDR2 is YFSETQ. The CDR3 is 11 amino acids.

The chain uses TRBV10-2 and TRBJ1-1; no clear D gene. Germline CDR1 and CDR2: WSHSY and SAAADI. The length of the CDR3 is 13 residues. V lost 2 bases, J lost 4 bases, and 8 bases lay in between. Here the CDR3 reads CASSEQEATEAFF. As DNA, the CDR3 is TGCGCCAGCAGTGAGCAGGAGGCCACTGAAGCTTTCTTT.

The DNA for the CDR3 is TGTGCCAGTAGTGCAGGATGGCCTTATGAAAAACTGTTTTTT. Its protein is CASSAGWPYEKLFF. V and J are TRBV19 and TRBJ1-4, with D unresolved. Germline CDR1 is LNHDA and CDR2 is SQIVND (reference sequence). The CDR3 is made up of 14 amino acids. V was clipped by 5 bases and J by 6 bases, with 13 bases between them. The variable domain in full, with the rest retrieved from reference TRBV19 and TRBJ1-4, is DGGITQSPKYLFRKEGQNVTLSCEQNLNHDAMYWYRQDPGQGLRLIYYSQIVNDFQKGDIAEGYSVSREKKESFPLTVTSAQKNPTAFYLCASSAGWPYEKLFFGSGTQLSVL.

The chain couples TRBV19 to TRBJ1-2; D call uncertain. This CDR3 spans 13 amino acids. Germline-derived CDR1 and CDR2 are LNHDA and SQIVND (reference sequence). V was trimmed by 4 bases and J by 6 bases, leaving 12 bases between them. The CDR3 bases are TGTGCCAGTAGTAGGGTCGGAGAGGATGGCTACACCTTC. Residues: CASSRVGEDGYTF.

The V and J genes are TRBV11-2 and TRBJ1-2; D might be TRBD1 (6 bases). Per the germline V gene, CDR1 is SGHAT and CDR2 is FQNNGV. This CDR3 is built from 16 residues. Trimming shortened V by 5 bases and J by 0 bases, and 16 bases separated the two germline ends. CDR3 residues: CASSPLGGRANYGYTF. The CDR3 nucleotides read TGTGCCAGCAGCCCCCTGGGGGGCCGAGCTAACTATGGCTACACCTTC. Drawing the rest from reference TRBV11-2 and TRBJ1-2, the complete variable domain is EAGVAQSPRYKIIEKRQSVAFWCNPISGHATLYWYQQILGQGPKLLIQFQNNGVVDDSQLPKDRFSAERLKGVDSTLKIQPAKLEDSAVYLCASSPLGGRANYGYTFGSGTRLTVV.